The following is a T cell receptor (beta chain) sequence with its context. This sample was taken from a study of blood T cell repertoires in COVID-19. This CDR3 spans 19 amino acids. V dropped 0 bases and J dropped 2 bases, with 21 bases sitting between them. Germline assignment: CDR1 SGHNT and CDR2 YYREEE (reference sequence). The table came from immunoSEQ multiplex PCR; TCRdb's copy has only in-frame clones and leaves some out. The repertoire has over 45,000 clones, about 90% of them found once; the top ten carry approximately 5.1%. This chain connects TRBV5-4 to TRBJ2-4; a weak D match, TRBD2 (8 bases). The receptor was derived from an elderly man in a cohort sampled during active COVID-19. The sequenced material came from peripheral blood. Written as DNA, the CDR3 is TGTGCCAGCAGCTTGGTCTTGTTTAGCGGGACAGCGACCAAAAACATTCAGTACTTC. This translates into CASSLVLFSGTATKNIQYF.